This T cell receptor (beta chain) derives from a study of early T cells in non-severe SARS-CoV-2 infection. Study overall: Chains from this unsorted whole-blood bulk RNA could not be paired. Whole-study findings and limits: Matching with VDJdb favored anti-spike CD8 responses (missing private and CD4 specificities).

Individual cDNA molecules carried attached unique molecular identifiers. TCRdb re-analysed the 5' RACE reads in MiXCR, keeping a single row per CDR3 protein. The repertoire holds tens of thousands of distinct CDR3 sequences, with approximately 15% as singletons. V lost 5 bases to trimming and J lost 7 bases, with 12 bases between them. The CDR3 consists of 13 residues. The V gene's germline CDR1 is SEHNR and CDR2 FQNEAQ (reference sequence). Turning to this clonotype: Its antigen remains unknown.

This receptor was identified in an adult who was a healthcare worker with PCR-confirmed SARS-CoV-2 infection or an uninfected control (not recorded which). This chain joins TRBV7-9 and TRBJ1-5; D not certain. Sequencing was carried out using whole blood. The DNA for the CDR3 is TGTGCCAGCAGCAGAGAAGGTGCGCAGCCCCAGCATTTT. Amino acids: CASSREGAQPQHF.